Listed below are T cell receptor beta chains from one sample, sequenced in a study of T-cell reconstitution after alpha-beta-depleted transplantation in children. Each CDR3 protein is one row after TCRdb ran MiXCR on the PCR reads. The sample holds roughly 400,000 distinct CDR3 sequences; roughly 20% are singletons and the top ten take around 3.9%. The specimen was PBMCs from the stem cell graft donor, collected from the stem cell graft. These receptors originate from a human donor who donated a stem cell graft to a child with acute myeloid leukemia. The CDR3 runs from the conserved cysteine through the conserved F or W. The D gene is left open where the match is weak. Not all rows give a size; the values are once, few, many and, for expanded clones, a class.

j_call | v_call | clone_size | d_call | cdr3_aa | cdr3_nt
TRBJ2-1 | TRBV20-1 | NA | TRBD2 | CSASDPRVAGHEQFF | TGCAGTGCTAGTGATCCTCGAGTAGCGGGGCATGAGCAGTTCTTC
TRBJ2-1 | TRBV20-1 | many | NA | CSASPRGSAYNEQFF | TGCAGTGCGTCCCCTAGGGGTTCGGCCTACAATGAGCAGTTCTTC
TRBJ2-2 | TRBV25-1 | few | NA | CASRPISGDGELFF | TGTGCCAGCAGACCTATCAGTGGGGACGGGGAGCTGTTTTTT
TRBJ2-1 | TRBV28 | NA | NA | CASSLYPGQYNEQFF | TGTGCCAGCAGTTTATATCCAGGGCAGTACAATGAGCAGTTCTTC
TRBJ2-3 | TRBV28 | few | TRBD2 | CASSRTSGRDTQYF | TGTGCCAGCAGCCGGACTAGCGGGAGAGATACGCAGTATTTT
TRBJ2-5 | TRBV20-1 | many | TRBD2 | CSATLAGGVRETQYF | TGCAGTGCAACCTTAGCGGGAGGGGTTAGAGAGACCCAGTACTTC
TRBJ2-1 | TRBV2 | NA | NA | CASSERGGQVYEQFF | TGTGCCAGCAGTGAACGGGGAGGACAGGTCTATGAGCAGTTCTTC
TRBJ2-7 | TRBV29-1 | many | NA | CSVVDFRVGYEQYF | TGCAGCGTTGTGGATTTCCGGGTAGGGTACGAGCAGTACTTC
TRBJ2-3 | TRBV20-1 | few | TRBD2 | CSASPQLAHTDTQYF | TGCAGTGCTAGCCCCCAACTAGCGCACACAGATACGCAGTATTTT
TRBJ2-1 | TRBV25-1 | few | NA | CASSVDRGLYNEQFF | TGTGCCAGCAGTGTGGACCGGGGCCTCTACAATGAGCAGTTCTTC
TRBJ1-2 | TRBV29-1 | many | TRBD1 | CSAKPGQGYGYTF | TGCAGCGCCAAACCGGGACAGGGGTATGGCTACACCTTC
TRBJ2-1 | TRBV3-1 | NA | NA | CASSRDNSEQFF | TGTGCCAGCAGCCGCGACAATTCTGAGCAGTTCTTC
TRBJ1-5 | TRBV28 | few | NA | CASSLSHQPQHF | TGTGCCAGCAGTTTATCCCATCAGCCCCAGCATTTT
TRBJ2-6 | TRBV29-1 | NA | NA | CSVEHPHSGANVLTF | TGCAGCGTTGAACACCCACACTCTGGGGCCAACGTCCTGACTTTC
TRBJ2-7 | TRBV24-1 | NA | NA | CATSAGRGTHEQYF | TGTGCCACCAGTGCAGGGCGAGGGACCCACGAGCAGTACTTC
TRBJ1-1 | TRBV5-5 | many | TRBD1 | CASSLLPLGQGVNEAFF | TGTGCCAGCAGCTTGCTACCATTAGGACAGGGCGTGAACGAAGCTTTCTTT
TRBJ2-1 | TRBV4-3 | few | TRBD2 | CASSHTGLADYNEQFF | TGCGCCAGCAGCCATACGGGACTAGCGGATTACAATGAGCAGTTCTTC
TRBJ2-3 | TRBV7-9 | NA | TRBD2 | CASSFSGSLYTDTQYF | TGTGCCAGCAGCTTTAGCGGGAGCCTCTACACAGATACGCAGTATTTT
TRBJ1-1 | TRBV25-1 | many | NA | CASRHSNTEAFF | TGTGCCAGCAGGCACAGTAACACTGAAGCTTTCTTT
TRBJ1-5 | TRBV4-1 | NA | NA | CASSQDRRGDRQPQHF | TGCGCCAGCAGCCAAGATAGGCGGGGGGATCGACAGCCCCAGCATTTT
TRBJ2-2 | TRBV6-1 | few | TRBD2 | CASSPTDGSGRGRVGELFF | TGTGCCAGCAGTCCCACCGACGGTAGCGGGAGGGGTAGAGTTGGGGAGCTGTTTTTT
TRBJ1-4 | TRBV20-1 | few | NA | CSAREGGDEKLFF | TGCAGTGCTAGAGAGGGGGGAGATGAAAAACTGTTTTTT
TRBJ2-1 | TRBV20-1 | few | TRBD2 | CCARVSSGRAWNEQFF | TGCTGTGCTAGAGTTTCTAGCGGGAGGGCCTGGAATGAGCAGTTCTTC
TRBJ1-1 | TRBV29-1 | many | NA | CSVEPPGMNTEAFF | TGCAGCGTTGAACCCCCGGGGATGAACACTGAAGCTTTCTTT
TRBJ1-5 | TRBV12-3/TRBV12-4 | many | TRBD1 | CASSQDRRNQPQHF | TGTGCCAGCAGTCAGGACAGGAGAAATCAGCCCCAGCATTTT
TRBJ2-1 | TRBV7-3 | NA | NA | CASSLIGQNNEQFF | TGTGCCAGCAGCTTAATTGGTCAAAACAATGAGCAGTTCTTC
TRBJ1-1 | TRBV29-1 | few | NA | CSGVTWTEAFF | TGCAGCGGGGTAACGTGGACTGAAGCTTTCTTT
TRBJ1-1 | TRBV20-1 | many | NA | CSVKGAGRQTNTEAFF | TGCAGTGTCAAAGGGGCGGGGAGACAGACGAACACTGAAGCTTTCTTT
TRBJ2-5 | TRBV20-1 | few | NA | CSAIRSQETQYF | TGCAGTGCTATTAGGAGCCAAGAGACCCAGTACTTC
TRBJ2-7 | TRBV20-1 | NA | NA | CSARSPETTATGSYEQYF | TGCAGTGCTAGATCTCCCGAGACAACGGCGACCGGCTCCTACGAGCAGTACTTC
TRBJ2-1 | TRBV29-1 | many | NA | CSVAVAVTYNEQFF | TGCAGCGTTGCCGTGGCAGTTACCTACAATGAGCAGTTCTTC
TRBJ2-1 | TRBV28 | few | NA | CATLNLGIHEQFF | TGTGCCACCCTAAATCTTGGGATACATGAGCAGTTCTTC
TRBJ2-3 | TRBV5-6 | few | NA | CASSYNTDTQYF | TGTGCCAGCAGCTACAACACAGATACGCAGTATTTT
TRBJ2-3 | TRBV20-1 | many | NA | CSATSTDTQYF | TGCAGTGCTACGAGTACAGATACGCAGTATTTT
TRBJ2-3 | TRBV9 | NA | TRBD2 | CASSDERDRSTDTQYF | TGTGCCAGCAGCGACGAGCGGGACCGGAGCACAGATACGCAGTATTTT
TRBJ1-6 | TRBV12-3/TRBV12-4 | NA | NA | CASSFSADWQGISPLHF | TGTGCCAGCAGTTTTTCCGCCGATTGGCAGGGGATTTCACCCCTCCACTTT
TRBJ2-3 | TRBV28 | few | TRBD2 | CASSLLGTSGRDTQYF | TGTGCCAGCAGTTTACTTGGGACTAGCGGGAGAGATACGCAGTATTTT
TRBJ2-2 | TRBV20-1 | NA | NA | CSARGPSTGELFF | TGCAGTGCCAGGGGACCCAGTACCGGGGAGCTGTTTTTT